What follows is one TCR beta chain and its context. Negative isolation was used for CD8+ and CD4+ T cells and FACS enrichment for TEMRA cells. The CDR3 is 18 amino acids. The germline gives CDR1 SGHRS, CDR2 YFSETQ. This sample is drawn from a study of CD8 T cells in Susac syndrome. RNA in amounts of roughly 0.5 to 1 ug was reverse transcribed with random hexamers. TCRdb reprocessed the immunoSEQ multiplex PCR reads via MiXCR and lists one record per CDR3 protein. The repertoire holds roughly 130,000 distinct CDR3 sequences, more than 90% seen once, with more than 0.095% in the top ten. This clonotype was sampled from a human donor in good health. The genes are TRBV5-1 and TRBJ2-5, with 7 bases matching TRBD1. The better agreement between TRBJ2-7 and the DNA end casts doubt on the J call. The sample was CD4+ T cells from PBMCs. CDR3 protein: CASSLTRQGASTTYEQYF. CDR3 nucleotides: TGCGCCAGCAGCCTTACCAGACAGGGCGCCTCAACTACCTACGAGCAGTACTTC.